The present T cell receptor beta chain was sequenced within a study of blood T cell repertoires in COVID-19. Study at large: Specimens from acute and convalescent COVID-19 originated in the United States, Italy and Spain. In each case, the material was cDNA or gDNA derived from T cells, B-cell-depleted T cells, or PBMCs.

In the authors' methods: Amplified reference gene primers provided the basis for estimating nucleated cell counts. Generated by immunoSEQ multiplex PCR, the TCRdb table keeps only in-frame clones and is missing some. The DNA was the basis for D and trimming; V, J and clone size are from that table. The sample contains 250,000 to 300,000 clones, 85% to 90% of which appear only once. This clone was recorded only once. A Seattle source enrolled patients during active infection and followed them longitudinally. Germline CDR1 MNHEY, CDR2 SVGEGT. This CDR3 is 14 amino acids long. The V and J ends lost 2 bases and 3 bases respectively, with 9 bases between them.

Sequencing used peripheral blood. This clonotype was obtained from a woman in her fifties or sixties with COVID-19, enrolled during active disease. The chain combines TRBV6-2 or TRBV6-3 with TRBJ2-3; D remains ambiguous. The CDR3: CASSYRGPTDTQYF. CDR3 in DNA: TGTGCCAGCAGTTACCGAGGCCCGACAGATACGCAGTATTTT.